These 7 T cell receptor beta chains were all obtained from the same sample, sequenced in a study of spatial heterogeneity in lung cancer. Their target antigens are unknown. General study findings and limits: It was found that expanded intratumoral alpha and beta TCR counts tracked tumor mutation counts.

Time point reported: sample taken at primary tumor resection. TCRdb independently ran MiXCR on the 5' RACE reads; one entry per CDR3 protein. The table includes about 10,000 distinct CDR3 sequences, approximately 12% detected once. Here the sequenced sample was lung tumor tissue, taken at surgery. Receptor source: a male donor with early-stage non-small cell lung cancer.

This clonotype is medium-sized within its sample. With the library built for alpha chains, this beta chain is off target and its frequency is not meaningful. The V call is TRBV12-3 or TRBV12-4, the J call TRBJ2-3; TRBD2 agrees at 7 bases. V lost 3 bases to trimming and J lost 6 bases; unmatched junction nucleotides: 6. The length of the CDR3 is 14 residues. CDR3 sequence reads: CASSFRDYPDTQYF. CDR3 coding DNA: TGTGCCAGCAGTTTTAGGGACTACCCTGATACGCAGTATTTT.

This clonotype was found many times. The library was built for alpha chains, so this beta chain is an off-target read and its size means little. The chain combines TRBV29-1 with TRBJ2-2, with 10 positions matching TRBD2. V gave up 4 bases and J gave up 4 bases; unmatched junction bases: 0. CDR1 is SQVTM and CDR2 is ANQGSEA in the germline V gene. This CDR3 comprises 13 residues. CDR3: CSVGLAGTGELFF. CDR3 coding DNA: TGCAGCGTTGGACTAGCGGGCACCGGGGAGCTGTTTTTT.

This clonotype was detected once. This beta chain is off target for a library built for alpha chains, so its abundance means little. The chain is built from TRBV12-3 or TRBV12-4 and TRBJ2-1; TRBD2 matches 9 bases. This CDR3 is 18 amino acids long. Losses at the gene ends were 5 bases for V and 8 bases for J; bases not matched to a gene: 19. CDR3 sequence: CASSTSNLPGTSWHEQFF. DNA for the CDR3: TGTGCCAGCAGTACCAGCAATCTCCCCGGGACTAGCTGGCATGAGCAGTTCTTC.

This clonotype was counted many times. This beta chain is an unintended read in a library built for alpha chains; its size means little. The chain carries TRBV3-1 and TRBJ2-5; D is unresolved. The V end was cut by 2 bases, the J end by 0 bases, with 13 bases between. Looked up from germline, CDR1 is LGHDT and CDR2 is YNNKEL (reference sequence). CDR3 length: 16 residues. The CDR3 loop is CASSQRLSSDQETQYF. In nucleotides, the CDR3 is TGTGCCAGCAGCCAACGCCTATCAAGCGACCAAGAGACCCAGTACTTC.

In the case of this clonotype: This beta chain is an off-target read within a library intended for alpha chains, so its frequency means little. The chain carries TRBV7-9 and TRBJ2-2; D is uncertain. The CDR3 contains 14 residues. CDR1 is SEHNR, CDR2 FQNEAQ, per germline (reference sequence). CDR3 coding DNA: TGTGCAGCAACCCAGCCCGCTGAGACCGGGGAGCTGTTTTTT. It codes for CAATQPAETGELFF.

This clonotype has a count of ten or more. This beta chain was picked up by a library intended for alpha chains and is off target, so its count carries little meaning. The chain links TRBV7-2 to TRBJ1-1; weak D call: TRBD1 (6 bases). The CDR3 consists of 16 residues. Germline CDR1 SGHTA, CDR2 FQGNSA. Trimming removed 3 bases from V and 14 bases from J, with 28 bases in between. The CDR3 is CASSFNSVDSGGRGFF. The CDR3 nucleotides are TGTGCCAGCAGCTTTAATTCGGTGGACAGCGGAGGTCGGGGCTTCTTT.

This clonotype rates as medium-sized (0.01 to 0.1%). As an off-target read in a library built for alpha chains, this beta chain has a frequency of little significance. The chain has TRBV7-2 and TRBJ2-3; D unresolved. Looked up from germline, CDR1 is SGHTA and CDR2 is FQGNSA. The CDR3 has 13 amino acids. Trimming stripped 5 bases from V and 1 base from J, with 7 bases between. The CDR3 region is CASSRPGTDTQYF. Here the CDR3 DNA reads TGTGCCAGCAGCCGTCCTGGCACAGATACGCAGTATTTT.